One and the same sample provided the 13 T cell receptor beta chains below, sequenced in a study of monozygotic twins with inflammatory bowel disease. From its re-call of the 5' RACE reads, TCRdb lists each CDR3 protein once, without DNA. Reported are around 220,000 distinct CDR3 sequences; the ten largest clones contain more than 7.5%. The sequenced sample was blood. All receptors derive from a human donor with ulcerative colitis or Crohn's disease, or a healthy co-twin of an affected twin (not recorded which).

V gene TRBV20-1 combines with J gene TRBJ2-7; the TCRdb D gene call, TRBD2, has no DNA to confirm it. Germline CDR1 DFQATT, CDR2 SNEGSKA (reference sequence). This CDR3 is built from 17 residues. The CDR3 here is CSASSALGKAYPYEQYF.

CDR3 sequence: CASRWEQGASNQPQHF. J is TRBJ1-5 and V is TRBV19; TCRdb's D call of TRBD1 is untestable without DNA. This CDR3 has 16 amino acids. Germline V gives CDR1 LNHDA, CDR2 SQIVND (reference sequence). The full variable domain, with the rest looked up from reference TRBV19 and TRBJ1-5, is DGGITQSPKYLFRKEGQNVTLSCEQNLNHDAMYWYRQDPGQGLRLIYYSQIVNDFQKGDIAEGYSVSREKKESFPLTVTSAQKNPTAFYLCASRWEQGASNQPQHFGDGTRLSIL.

The J gene is TRBJ2-2, the V gene TRBV28; TCRdb's assignment of TRBD1 cannot be checked, as there is no DNA. CDR3 size: 16 residues. Per the germline V gene, CDR1 is MDHEN and CDR2 is SYDVKM. CDR3 loop: CASSLTGTANTGELFF. The whole variable domain, filled in from reference TRBV28 and TRBJ2-2, reads DVKVTQSSRYLVKRTGEKVFLECVQDMDHENMFWYRQDPGLGLRLIYFSYDVKMKEKGDIPEGYSVSREKKERFSLILESASTNQTSMYLCASSLTGTANTGELFFGEGSRLTVL.

V gene TRBV20-1 combines with J gene TRBJ1-6; TCRdb reports TRBD1, a call that lacks DNA to check it against. This CDR3 contains 17 residues. Germline CDR1 is DFQATT and CDR2 is SNEGSKA (reference sequence). CDR3 loop: CSARGSGRSSYNSPLHF.

J is TRBJ2-2 and V is TRBV7-8; TCRdb proposes TRBD1, but this gene call is untestable without DNA. Germline V gene sequence: CDR1 SGHVS, CDR2 FQNEAQ. The CDR3 is 16 amino acids. The CDR3 sequence: CASSRPGGSDTGELFF.

The chain links TRBV5-4 to TRBJ2-1; TCRdb's D call, TRBD1, is unchecked because there is no DNA. The CDR3 has 16 amino acids. Germline V gene lookup returns CDR1 SGHNT and CDR2 YYREEE (reference sequence). CDR3 amino acids: CASSILDRVSYNEQFF.

The V call is TRBV9, the J call TRBJ1-3; absent DNA, TCRdb's TRBD1 call cannot be checked. This CDR3 is built from 13 residues. The germline CDR1 and CDR2 sequences are SGDLS and YYNGEE. The CDR3 spells CASSPRPEISIYF.

This chain uses TRBV9 with TRBJ2-1; the D gene TCRdb calls, TRBD2, cannot be checked with no DNA. From germline, CDR1 is SGDLS and CDR2 YYNGEE. This CDR3 region has 17 residues. The CDR3 loop is CASSVREGGTSGWEQFF.

The chain couples TRBV20-1 to TRBJ2-5. The CDR3 loop spans 16 amino acids. Germline V gene data show CDR1 as DFQATT and CDR2 as SNEGSKA (reference sequence). CDR3 in amino acids: CSATLYAVASQETQYF.

J is TRBJ2-1 and V is TRBV4-3; with no DNA, the TCRdb D assignment of TRBD1 cannot be verified. The CDR3 runs to 17 residues. The germline V gene encodes CDR1 LGHNA and CDR2 YSLEER. The CDR3 region is CASSQVPSGTGGNEQFF.

The rearrangement joins TRBV12-3 or TRBV12-4 to TRBJ2-1. The CDR3 consists of 15 residues. CDR3 region: CASSLDFFSYNEQFF.

The gene calls are TRBV5-1 and TRBJ2-1; TCRdb lists TRBD1, though no DNA is available to test this call. Germline V gives CDR1 SGHRS, CDR2 YFSETQ. CDR3 length equals 15 residues. This CDR3 reads CASSPEGAPGDEQFF.

The chain couples TRBV2 to TRBJ2-1. Germline V gene lookup returns CDR1 SNHLY and CDR2 FYNNEI. This CDR3 region has 14 residues. CDR3 in amino acids: CASSGRSSYNEQFF.